This T cell receptor beta chain was sequenced during a study of beta chain features in type 1 diabetes. Turning to this clone: Its antigen is not known.

Points from the study as a whole: The study found moderately but significantly shorter TCRB CDR3s in all four CD4+ subsets of Type 1 diabetes patients. For TCRB rearrangement, an influence of HLA type remained unresolved here.

The study reverse transcribed the entire isolated RNA, so it sequenced expressed TCRB transcripts. Some clones are missing from TCRdb's copy, which holds only in-frame ones; the method was immunoSEQ multiplex PCR. The sample lists 140,000 or so clones, about 12% occurring once. Staining for CD45RO/CCR7/CD25/CD127/CD95/CD27 allowed sorting of CD4+ naive, central memory, regulatory and stem cell-like memory cells. Each of the sorted populations had a purity greater than 95%. CDR1 is MGHRA and CDR2 is YSYEKL in the germline V gene. The CDR3 loop spans 15 amino acids. V was clipped by 0 bases and J by 4 bases, with 11 bases between them.

Sequencing was done on a sample of central memory CD4+ T cells from blood. The origin of this receptor is a young man with type 1 diabetes. The J gene is TRBJ2-3, the V gene TRBV4-1, with D possibly TRBD1 on 6 matching bases. In DNA, the CDR3 is TGCGCCAGCAGCCAAGAATCAGGGGTTGCAGATACGCAGTATTTT. It translates to CASSQESGVADTQYF.